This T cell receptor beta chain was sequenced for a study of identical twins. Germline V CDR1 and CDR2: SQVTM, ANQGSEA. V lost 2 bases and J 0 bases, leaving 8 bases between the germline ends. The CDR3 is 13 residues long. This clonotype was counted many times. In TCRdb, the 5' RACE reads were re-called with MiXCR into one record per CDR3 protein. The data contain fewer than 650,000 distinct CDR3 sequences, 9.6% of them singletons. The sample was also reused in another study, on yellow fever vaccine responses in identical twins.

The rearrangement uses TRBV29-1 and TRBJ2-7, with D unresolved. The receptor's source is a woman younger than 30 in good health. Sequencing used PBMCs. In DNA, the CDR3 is TGCAGCGTTGAATGGCTGGGCTCCTACGAGCAGTACTTC. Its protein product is CSVEWLGSYEQYF.